These T cell receptor beta chains were read from a single sample in a study of blood T cell repertoires in COVID-19. Sequenced by immunoSEQ multiplex PCR; TCRdb stores in-frame clones only, minus some. The table shows fewer than 200,000 clones, with roughly nine tenths occurring only once. The sequencing input was peripheral blood. All receptors derive from a man aged 65 to 79 with active or convalescent COVID-19. The CDR3 runs from the conserved cysteine through the conserved F or W. The D gene is left open where the match is weak. The size entry is marked missing in some rows and otherwise reads once, few, many or a size class.

V	J	D	size	DNA	CDR3
TRBV27	TRBJ1-5	.	.	TGTGCCAGCAGTGCCGCGTGGAGGCAGCCCCAGCATTTT	CASSAAWRQPQHF
TRBV6-2/TRBV6-3	TRBJ2-1	TRBD2	.	TGTGCCAGCAGTAGGCTAGCGGGAGGTAGCAATGAGCAGTTCTTC	CASSRLAGGSNEQFF
TRBV15	TRBJ1-2	.	.	TGTGCCACCAGCGCTCCCCCCCGGGGGTATGGCTACACCTTC	CATSAPPRGYGYTF
TRBV9	TRBJ1-2	.	.	TGTGCCAGCAGCGAGGGAAATGCGGGGTATGGCTACACCTTC	CASSEGNAGYGYTF
TRBV15	TRBJ2-7	.	.	TGTGCCACCAGCCGTACTGGGCAGTCCCAAAAGCAGTACTTC	CATSRTGQSQKQYF
TRBV9	TRBJ2-3	.	.	TGTGCCAGCGGGAAGGTTGGGAGTGATACGCAGTATTTT	CASGKVGSDTQYF
TRBV7-2	TRBJ2-1	TRBD2	.	TGTGCCAGCAGCTTTTACAGCGGGGGGGGGAATGAGCAGTTCTTC	CASSFYSGGGNEQFF
TRBV6-5	TRBJ2-2	.	.	TGTGCCAGCAGCGACATTAAACACACCGGGGAGCTGTTTTTT	CASSDIKHTGELFF
TRBV3-1/TRBV3-2	TRBJ1-2	.	.	TGTGCCAGCAGCCAAGATTCGGGGGTTGGTTATGGCTACACCTTC	CASSQDSGVGYGYTF
TRBV7-2	TRBJ1-6	.	.	TGTGCCAGCAGCCCCCACAGGGCATATAATTCACCCCTCCACTTT	CASSPHRAYNSPLHF
TRBV5-4	TRBJ2-1	TRBD1	once	TGTGCCAGCAGCGGGGGACAGGGGGCTTTCAATGAGCAGTTCTTC	CASSGGQGAFNEQFF
TRBV9	TRBJ1-4	TRBD1	once	TGTGCCAGCAGCGGGGGGGGACAGGGCCCCCAAAAACTGTTTTTT	CASSGGGQGPQKLFF
TRBV30	TRBJ1-4	.	.	TGTGCCTGGTCAGGGCAGATAGCAACTAATGAAAAACTGTTTTTT	CAWSGQIATNEKLFF
TRBV30	TRBJ1-1	TRBD1	.	TGTGCCTGGAGTTGGGGGACAGGGGCGACTGAAGCTTTCTTT	CAWSWGTGATEAFF
TRBV2	TRBJ1-5	.	.	TGTGCCAGCAGTTTTGACAGAAATCAGCCCCAGCATTTT	CASSFDRNQPQHF
TRBV6-2/TRBV6-3	TRBJ1-5	TRBD1	.	TGTGCCAGCAGTTACGAGGACAGGGTGGTTTGGCCCCAGCATTTT	CASSYEDRVVWPQHF
TRBV9	TRBJ2-1	TRBD1	.	TGTGCCAGCAGCAGCATGACAGGGTTCAATGAGCAGTTCTTC	CASSSMTGFNEQFF
TRBV5-1	TRBJ2-5	TRBD2	.	TGCGCCAGCAGCTTGATGGGGGGGGAGACCCAGTACTTC	CASSLMGGETQYF
TRBV3-1/TRBV3-2	TRBJ1-1	.	once	TGTGCCAGCAGCCAAGTTTCAGGGACTGAAGCTTTCTTT	CASSQVSGTEAFF
TRBV6-2/TRBV6-3	TRBJ1-1	.	.	TGTGCCAGCAGTTACTCGAGTACAGGGACCAGGACTGAAGCTTTCTTT	CASSYSSTGTRTEAFF
TRBV6-1	TRBJ1-6	TRBD1	.	TGTGCCAGCAGTGACGACAGGGGGTTCCTGTCATTGAATTCACCCCTCCACTTT	CASSDDRGFLSLNSPLHF
TRBV2	TRBJ1-2	TRBD1	.	TGTGCCAGCAGTTGGGGACAGGGGGCCAGCTATGGCTACACCTTC	CASSWGQGASYGYTF
TRBV27	TRBJ2-7	TRBD1	few	TGTGCCAGCAGTTGGGACAGGGGAGGGTCCGAGCAGTACTTC	CASSWDRGGSEQYF
TRBV7-2	TRBJ2-7	TRBD2	once	TGTGCCAGCAGCCTGGGGACTAGCGGGAGAAGCGAGCAGTACTTC	CASSLGTSGRSEQYF
TRBV11-1	TRBJ2-1	.	once	TGTGCCAGCAGCCCCAAACTAGAGAACAATGAGCAGTTCTTC	CASSPKLENNEQFF
TRBV3-1/TRBV3-2	TRBJ1-3	TRBD1	.	TGTGCCAGCAGCCCGACTATCCCGGGACAGCCCGGAAACACCATATATTTT	CASSPTIPGQPGNTIYF
TRBV6-5	TRBJ2-1	.	.	TGTGCCAGCAGTTCTATCAGGGGACGACGGGCAAATGAGCAGTTCTTC	CASSSIRGRRANEQFF
TRBV5-1	TRBJ1-4	.	.	TGCGCCAGCAGCCGTGCAGGGGCAACTAATGAAAAACTGTTTTTT	CASSRAGATNEKLFF
TRBV7-2	TRBJ2-1	.	.	TGTGCCAGCAGCTCGGGTGTCCTCGCCAATGAGCAGTTCTTC	CASSSGVLANEQFF
TRBV5-1	TRBJ1-2	TRBD1	.	TGCGCCAGCAGCTTGAGCGTTGTTTCGGGACAGGGCATCATTGGCTACACCTTC	CASSLSVVSGQGIIGYTF
TRBV5-1	TRBJ2-1	.	once	TGCGCCAGCAGCTTGGAAGCAACGTCGGAGCAGTTCTTC	CASSLEATSEQFF
TRBV2	TRBJ1-3	.	.	TGTGCCAGCAGCGGACTCCCGGGAAACACCATATATTTT	CASSGLPGNTIYF
TRBV29-1	TRBJ2-5	.	.	TGCAGCGTCGCCGACCGGGTGGACCAAGAGACCCAGTACTTC	CSVADRVDQETQYF
TRBV7-2	TRBJ1-2	TRBD1	.	TGTGCCAGCAGCTCTTCCGGGACAGGGTATGGCTACACCTTC	CASSSSGTGYGYTF
TRBV19	TRBJ1-5	.	.	TGTGCCAGTACCAAGACCGGAGGGGCTGGGAATCAGCCCCAGCATTTT	CASTKTGGAGNQPQHF
TRBV5-1	TRBJ1-1	.	.	TGCGCCAGCAGCTTGGCAGGGCAGGGAAGGAGTACTGAAGCTTTCTTT	CASSLAGQGRSTEAFF
TRBV7-3	TRBJ1-2	TRBD1	once	TGTGCCAGCAGCTTGGGACAGGGGCTGAATGGCTACACCTTC	CASSLGQGLNGYTF
TRBV5-5	TRBJ2-7	.	.	TGTGCCAGCAGCTTGGTCGGGGTAGGGTCCTACGAGCAGTACTTC	CASSLVGVGSYEQYF
TRBV30	TRBJ1-5	.	.	TGTGCCTGGAATTCGGGGGGAGGTCAGCCCCAGCATTTT	CAWNSGGGQPQHF
TRBV7-2	TRBJ1-1	.	.	TGTGCCAGCAGCTTAAATCGTGCGGGGGGGAGGGTTGGAGCTTTCTTT	CASSLNRAGGRVGAFF
TRBV11-2	TRBJ2-5	TRBD1	.	TGTGCCAGCAGCTCTTGGACAGGGGAAGGGCGAGAGACCCAGTACTTC	CASSSWTGEGRETQYF
TRBV25-1	TRBJ1-3	.	.	TGTGCCAGCACTAGGGGTACTGGAAACACCATATATTTT	CASTRGTGNTIYF
TRBV5-1	TRBJ1-1	TRBD1	.	TGCGCCAGCAGCTTGCAGGGGGTAAACACTGAAGCTTTCTTT	CASSLQGVNTEAFF
TRBV6-1	TRBJ1-6	.	.	TGTGCCAGCAGTGAACCCCCGACACTCTCACCCCTCCACTTT	CASSEPPTLSPLHF
TRBV4-1	TRBJ1-2	.	.	TGCGCCAGCAGCCAAGGTGGCAGGGGCAACTATGGCTACACCTTC	CASSQGGRGNYGYTF
TRBV9	TRBJ2-1	TRBD2	.	TGTGCCAGCAGCGTGGGACTAGCGGTTGGAATAGAGCAGTTCTTC	CASSVGLAVGIEQFF
TRBV7-7	TRBJ2-2	.	.	TGTGCCAGCAGCTTAGACTTGAGAGGCGGGGAGCTGTTTTTT	CASSLDLRGGELFF
TRBV19	TRBJ1-1	.	medium-sized	TGTGCCAGTAGCGGTCGCAGGGTGGAAAAGAACACTGAAGCTTTCTTT	CASSGRRVEKNTEAFF
TRBV10-2	TRBJ2-2	.	.	TGCGCCAGCAGTGGGACTGAAATTACCCTTGACACCGGGGAGCTGTTTTTT	CASSGTEITLDTGELFF
TRBV11-3	TRBJ2-6	.	.	TGTGCCAGCAGCAAAAGAGGGTCTGGGGCCAACGTCCTGACTTTC	CASSKRGSGANVLTF